Listed below are T cell receptor beta chains from one sample, sequenced in a study of OX40 agonist ivuxolimab in advanced cancers. Some clones are missing from TCRdb's copy, which holds only in-frame ones; the method was immunoSEQ multiplex PCR. There are 100,000 to 150,000 clones in the sample; 85% to 95% occur only once, and 0.7% to 0.9% lies in the top ten. Material: CD4+ or CD8+ T cells sorted from blood, obtained in a trial of the OX40 agonist ivuxolimab. The receptor set was obtained from an adult with an advanced solid tumor such as melanoma, head and neck, liver or kidney cancer. Each CDR3 is given with its conserved first and last residue. A D gene is named only where the DNA matches it firmly. Size tells how often a clone was seen (once, few, many) or the class of an expanded clone, and some rows leave it out.

clone size: once
CDR3 length: 16
J gene: TRBJ2-7
V gene: TRBV12-5
D gene: -
CDR3 DNA: TGTGCTAGTGGTTTGAAGGGGGGAGGGCGAGTCTACGAGCAGTACTTC
CDR3 protein: CASGLKGGGRVYEQYF

clone size: -
CDR3 length: 15
J gene: TRBJ2-7
V gene: TRBV10-3
D gene: TRBD1
CDR3 DNA: TGTGCCATCAGTGAGCCGCAGGGGGTGGCCTACGAGCAGTACTTC
CDR3 protein: CAISEPQGVAYEQYF

clone size: -
CDR3 length: 15
J gene: TRBJ1-2
V gene: TRBV19
D gene: TRBD1
CDR3 DNA: TGTGCCAGTAGTATAACACCGGGACAGGGATATGGCTACACCTTC
CDR3 protein: CASSITPGQGYGYTF

clone size: -
CDR3 length: 14
J gene: TRBJ1-4
V gene: TRBV10-2
D gene: -
CDR3 DNA: TGCGCCAGCAGTGAGTCGACGGGGAATGAAAAACTGTTTTTT
CDR3 protein: CASSESTGNEKLFF

clone size: few
CDR3 length: 15
J gene: TRBJ2-6
V gene: TRBV28
D gene: -
CDR3 DNA: TGTGCCAGCAGTGCCCCTTCGGGTGGGGCCAACGTCCTGACTTTC
CDR3 protein: CASSAPSGGANVLTF

clone size: -
CDR3 length: 18
J gene: TRBJ2-1
V gene: TRBV19
D gene: -
CDR3 DNA: TGTGCCAGTAGTATCAAAGGGGGAGTAAGAGAGTCCTACAATGAGCAGTTCTTC
CDR3 protein: CASSIKGGVRESYNEQFF

clone size: -
CDR3 length: 15
J gene: TRBJ2-1
V gene: TRBV11-3
D gene: -
CDR3 DNA: TGTGCCAGCAGCTCCCGAAGCGGGTGGGACAATGAGCAGTTCTTC
CDR3 protein: CASSSRSGWDNEQFF

clone size: once
CDR3 length: 15
J gene: TRBJ2-1
V gene: TRBV5-4
D gene: -
CDR3 DNA: TGTGCCAGCAGCTTGGACAGCGGAAGGTACAATGAGCAGTTCTTC
CDR3 protein: CASSLDSGRYNEQFF

clone size: -
CDR3 length: 13
J gene: TRBJ2-4
V gene: TRBV29-1
D gene: TRBD2
CDR3 DNA: TGCAGCGTTATCCGGACTAGTGGAGACATTCAGTACTTC
CDR3 protein: CSVIRTSGDIQYF

clone size: few
CDR3 length: 13
J gene: TRBJ1-5
V gene: TRBV6-4
D gene: -
CDR3 DNA: TGTGCCAGCAGTGTAGAGGAGAATCAGCCCCAGCATTTT
CDR3 protein: CASSVEENQPQHF

clone size: -
CDR3 length: 15
J gene: TRBJ2-1
V gene: TRBV9
D gene: TRBD2
CDR3 DNA: TGTGCCAGCAGCGTAGCGGGAGGGCCCTACAATGAGCAGTTCTTC
CDR3 protein: CASSVAGGPYNEQFF

clone size: -
CDR3 length: 13
J gene: TRBJ1-2
V gene: TRBV7-2
D gene: -
CDR3 DNA: TGTGCCAGCAGCTTAGAGCTCAACTATGGCTACACCTTC
CDR3 protein: CASSLELNYGYTF

clone size: -
CDR3 length: 13
J gene: TRBJ1-4
V gene: TRBV27
D gene: -
CDR3 DNA: TGTGCCACCCGCGGGGGGGGTGATGAAAAACTGTTTTTT
CDR3 protein: CATRGGGDEKLFF

clone size: -
CDR3 length: 14
J gene: TRBJ2-1
V gene: TRBV6-5
D gene: -
CDR3 DNA: TGTGCCAGCAGGGAGCTGAGCTCCTACAATGAGCAGTTCTTC
CDR3 protein: CASRELSSYNEQFF

clone size: -
CDR3 length: 17
J gene: TRBJ2-7
V gene: TRBV28
D gene: TRBD2
CDR3 DNA: TGTGCCAGCACCCTTGGCGGTCTAGCGGGAGGGATCTACGAGCAGTACTTC
CDR3 protein: CASTLGGLAGGIYEQYF

clone size: once
CDR3 length: 16
J gene: TRBJ2-7
V gene: TRBV28
D gene: TRBD1
CDR3 DNA: TGTGCCAGCAGCCTTCGGACAGGGGGCTTCCCCTACGAGCAGTACTTC
CDR3 protein: CASSLRTGGFPYEQYF

clone size: -
CDR3 length: 16
J gene: TRBJ1-5
V gene: TRBV18
D gene: -
CDR3 DNA: TGTGCCAGCTCACCACCAGGACTTCATAGCAATCAGCCCCAGCATTTT
CDR3 protein: CASSPPGLHSNQPQHF

clone size: once
CDR3 length: 12
J gene: TRBJ1-2
V gene: TRBV6-6
D gene: -
CDR3 DNA: TGTGCCAGCAGTTTTCAGAACTATGGCTACACCTTC
CDR3 protein: CASSFQNYGYTF

clone size: -
CDR3 length: 18
J gene: TRBJ1-2
V gene: TRBV7-9
D gene: -
CDR3 DNA: TGTGCCAGCAGCCACAACTTGCAGTCGGGGTATAGACCCTATGGCTACACCTTC
CDR3 protein: CASSHNLQSGYRPYGYTF

clone size: -
CDR3 length: 14
J gene: TRBJ1-1
V gene: TRBV7-6
D gene: -
CDR3 DNA: TGTGCCAGCAGCTTAGGACAGCGGCACACTGAAGCTTTCTTT
CDR3 protein: CASSLGQRHTEAFF

clone size: -
CDR3 length: 15
J gene: TRBJ2-4
V gene: TRBV10-3
D gene: -
CDR3 DNA: TGTGCCATCAGTGACTCCGGGGGAGCCAAAAACATTCAGTACTTC
CDR3 protein: CAISDSGGAKNIQYF

clone size: -
CDR3 length: 17
J gene: TRBJ2-3
V gene: TRBV30
D gene: TRBD2
CDR3 DNA: TGTGCCTGGATCCTAGCGGGAGGGCCTAGGAGCACAGATACGCAGTATTTT
CDR3 protein: CAWILAGGPRSTDTQYF

clone size: -
CDR3 length: 16
J gene: TRBJ2-3
V gene: TRBV19
D gene: -
CDR3 DNA: TGTGCCAGTAGCCGGGTCCCGGGACTCCTCACAGATACGCAGTATTTT
CDR3 protein: CASSRVPGLLTDTQYF

clone size: -
CDR3 length: 15
J gene: TRBJ2-1
V gene: TRBV18
D gene: TRBD2
CDR3 DNA: TGTGCCAGCTCACTCACCGCGGGAGCTAGGAATGAGCAGTTCTTC
CDR3 protein: CASSLTAGARNEQFF

clone size: once
CDR3 length: 16
J gene: TRBJ1-5
V gene: TRBV6-1
D gene: -
CDR3 DNA: TGTGCCAGCAGTGAAGCGCTTGGGGGGGTGCATCAGCCCCAGCATTTT
CDR3 protein: CASSEALGGVHQPQHF

clone size: -
CDR3 length: 15
J gene: TRBJ1-1
V gene: TRBV7-9
D gene: TRBD1
CDR3 DNA: TGTGCCAGCAGCTTAGCCGACAGGGTAGGGACTGAAGCTTTCTTT
CDR3 protein: CASSLADRVGTEAFF

clone size: few
CDR3 length: 17
J gene: TRBJ1-1
V gene: TRBV19
D gene: TRBD1
CDR3 DNA: TGTGCCAGTAGCCCAGGACAGGGGGCAGGGATGAACACTGAAGCTTTCTTT
CDR3 protein: CASSPGQGAGMNTEAFF

clone size: -
CDR3 length: 14
J gene: TRBJ1-1
V gene: TRBV7-6
D gene: -
CDR3 DNA: TGTGCCAGCAGCTTAATGACTGGGAACACTGAAGCTTTCTTT
CDR3 protein: CASSLMTGNTEAFF

clone size: -
CDR3 length: 15
J gene: TRBJ2-3
V gene: TRBV6-1
D gene: TRBD1
CDR3 DNA: TGTGCCAGCAGTGACGTCGGGACAGCCACAGATACGCAGTATTTT
CDR3 protein: CASSDVGTATDTQYF

clone size: -
CDR3 length: 17
J gene: TRBJ2-1
V gene: TRBV28
D gene: TRBD2
CDR3 DNA: TGTGCCAGCAGGCATAATAGATGGACTAGCGGGAGAGATGAGCAGTTCTTC
CDR3 protein: CASRHNRWTSGRDEQFF

clone size: -
CDR3 length: 14
J gene: TRBJ1-3
V gene: TRBV29-1
D gene: -
CDR3 DNA: TGCAGCGGAAGGCAGGGTAATTCCGGAAACACCATATATTTT
CDR3 protein: CSGRQGNSGNTIYF

clone size: -
CDR3 length: 13
J gene: TRBJ2-2
V gene: TRBV9
D gene: -
CDR3 DNA: TGTGCCAGCAGCGCACAGTCCACCGGGGAGCTGTTTTTT
CDR3 protein: CASSAQSTGELFF

clone size: -
CDR3 length: 16
J gene: TRBJ1-2
V gene: TRBV7-2
D gene: TRBD1
CDR3 DNA: TGTGCCAGCAGCTTACCCGGGGGGACAGGGGGACATGGCTACACCTTC
CDR3 protein: CASSLPGGTGGHGYTF

clone size: -
CDR3 length: 11
J gene: TRBJ2-1
V gene: TRBV28
D gene: -
CDR3 DNA: TGTGCCAGTGGACACTACAATGAGCAGTTCTTC
CDR3 protein: CASGHYNEQFF

clone size: -
CDR3 length: 14
J gene: TRBJ2-7
V gene: TRBV18
D gene: -
CDR3 DNA: TGTGCCAGCTCACCTGAGCGGGCATCCTACGAGCAGTACTTC
CDR3 protein: CASSPERASYEQYF

clone size: -
CDR3 length: 14
J gene: TRBJ1-3
V gene: TRBV25-1
D gene: TRBD1
CDR3 DNA: TGTGCCAGCAGCCCAGGGGGGGTCAGAAACACCATATATTTT
CDR3 protein: CASSPGGVRNTIYF

clone size: -
CDR3 length: 14
J gene: TRBJ2-7
V gene: TRBV14
D gene: -
CDR3 DNA: TGTGCCAGCAGCCAAGATTGGGGACTCCACGAGCAGTACTTC
CDR3 protein: CASSQDWGLHEQYF

clone size: -
CDR3 length: 14
J gene: TRBJ1-4
V gene: TRBV28
D gene: -
CDR3 DNA: TGTGCCAGCAGTCCGACAGTACCAAATGAAAAACTGTTTTTT
CDR3 protein: CASSPTVPNEKLFF

clone size: -
CDR3 length: 19
J gene: TRBJ2-7
V gene: TRBV7-3
D gene: TRBD2
CDR3 DNA: TGTGCCAGCAGCTTAATTCCCGGGACTAGCGGGCGCCACTCCTACGAGCAGTACTTC
CDR3 protein: CASSLIPGTSGRHSYEQYF

clone size: -
CDR3 length: 14
J gene: TRBJ2-1
V gene: TRBV6-5
D gene: -
CDR3 DNA: TGTGCCAGCAGTGAGAGGAAGACCTACAATGAGCAGTTCTTC
CDR3 protein: CASSERKTYNEQFF

clone size: -
CDR3 length: 13
J gene: TRBJ2-1
V gene: TRBV6-5
D gene: -
CDR3 DNA: TGTGCCAGCAGCCGCCACAACATTAATGAGCAGTTCTTC
CDR3 protein: CASSRHNINEQFF

clone size: -
CDR3 length: 17
J gene: TRBJ2-7
V gene: TRBV7-2
D gene: TRBD2
CDR3 DNA: TGTGCCAGCAGCTTAGTTTGGGGTAGCGGGAGCTCCTACGAGCAGTACTTC
CDR3 protein: CASSLVWGSGSSYEQYF

clone size: -
CDR3 length: 14
J gene: TRBJ1-5
V gene: TRBV6-1
D gene: TRBD1
CDR3 DNA: TGTGCCAGGCGACAGGGGGTCAGCAATCAGCCCCAGCATTTT
CDR3 protein: CARRQGVSNQPQHF

clone size: -
CDR3 length: 13
J gene: TRBJ2-3
V gene: TRBV5-4
D gene: -
CDR3 DNA: TGTGCCAGCAGCTTGCAGGGCACAGATACGCAGTATTTT
CDR3 protein: CASSLQGTDTQYF

clone size: -
CDR3 length: 14
J gene: TRBJ2-7
V gene: TRBV7-9
D gene: -
CDR3 DNA: TGTGCCAGCAGCCCTTGGACCCCTTCCTACGAGCAGTACTTC
CDR3 protein: CASSPWTPSYEQYF

clone size: -
CDR3 length: 17
J gene: TRBJ1-1
V gene: TRBV28
D gene: -
CDR3 DNA: TGTGCCATCACATCCCTCCTCTCCAGGGTGAGGAACACTGAAGCTTTCTTT
CDR3 protein: CAITSLLSRVRNTEAFF

clone size: -
CDR3 length: 13
J gene: TRBJ2-1
V gene: TRBV9
D gene: -
CDR3 DNA: TGTGCCAGCAGCGCGGCCCGGATGGGTGAGCAGTTCTTC
CDR3 protein: CASSAARMGEQFF

clone size: -
CDR3 length: 15
J gene: TRBJ2-1
V gene: TRBV5-4
D gene: TRBD1
CDR3 DNA: TGTGCCAGCACCTTATTGGACAGGACGTACAATGAGCAGTTCTTC
CDR3 protein: CASTLLDRTYNEQFF

clone size: -
CDR3 length: 15
J gene: TRBJ2-7
V gene: TRBV19
D gene: TRBD2
CDR3 DNA: TGTGCCAGTAGTTCCAGCGGGACTCACTCCTACGAGCAGTACTTC
CDR3 protein: CASSSSGTHSYEQYF

clone size: -
CDR3 length: 14
J gene: TRBJ1-5
V gene: TRBV28
D gene: -
CDR3 DNA: TGTGCCAGCACCCCTGGGGGGTATGAGCAGCCCCAGCATTTT
CDR3 protein: CASTPGGYEQPQHF

clone size: -
CDR3 length: 13
J gene: TRBJ1-5
V gene: TRBV7-8
D gene: -
CDR3 DNA: TGTGCCAGCAGCTTAGCGGACGATCAGCCCCAGCATTTT
CDR3 protein: CASSLADDQPQHF

clone size: -
CDR3 length: 20
J gene: TRBJ2-1
V gene: TRBV10-3
D gene: TRBD2
CDR3 DNA: TGTGCCATCCACCCGCCCCCTTCTAGCGGGAGGGAAATACCCTACAATGAGCAGTTCTTC
CDR3 protein: CAIHPPPSSGREIPYNEQFF